The 30 T cell receptor beta chains in this list originate from one sample, sequenced in a study of T cells in Graves' hyperthyroidism and ophthalmopathy. Amplified TCR beta CDR3 regions came from RNA transcripts. The HTBI primer set was used in a first-round RT-PCR of the TCR CDR3. TCRdb itself ran the multiplex PCR reads through MiXCR, one entry per CDR3 protein. Of about 640,000 distinct CDR3 sequences listed, 13% to 15% are singletons. The sequenced sample consisted of blood. The receptors were gathered from a woman between 50 and 59 years old with Graves' ophthalmopathy.

This clonotype was recorded at least ten times. The rearrangement links TRBV27 to TRBJ1-2; perhaps TRBD1 as D (5 bases). The ends were cut back, 0 bases at V and 5 bases at J, with 19 bases in the middle. Per the germline V gene, CDR1 is MNHEY and CDR2 is SMNVEV (reference sequence). The CDR3 length is 17 residues. Here the CDR3 reads CASSLSGDGARFYGYTF. DNA for the CDR3: TGTGCCAGCAGTTTATCAGGGGATGGGGCACGATTTTATGGCTACACCTTC.

This clonotype was observed at least ten times. The chain joins TRBV18 to TRBJ2-2, with 7 bases fitting TRBD1. The CDR3 is made up of 15 amino acids. J was trimmed by 0 bases and V by 3 bases; bases with no gene match: 1. Per the germline V gene, CDR1 is KGHSH and CDR2 is LQKENI. The CDR3 protein is CASSPGQTNTGELFF. DNA for the CDR3: TGTGCCAGCTCACCGGGACAGACGAACACCGGGGAGCTGTTTTTT.

In its sample, this clonotype was seen many times. The chain is built from TRBV3-1 and TRBJ2-7; 16 bases align to TRBD2. The junction had 3 bases not matched to a gene; V was cut back by 3 bases and J by 1 base. This CDR3 is 17 amino acids long. Per germline, CDR1 LGHDT and CDR2 YNNKEL (reference sequence). The CDR3 region is CASSHEGLAGGSYEQYF. CDR3 coding DNA: TGTGCCAGCAGCCACGAGGGACTAGCGGGAGGGTCCTACGAGCAGTACTTC.

This clonotype was picked up a small number of times. This chain uses TRBV18 with TRBJ2-4; D unresolved. CDR1 is KGHSH and CDR2 is LQKENI in the germline V gene. With 1 base removed from V and 0 bases from J, the gap between germline ends came to 13 bases. The CDR3 contains 17 residues. CDR3 loop: CASSPLDRGIAKNIQYF. Written as DNA, the CDR3 is TGTGCCAGCTCACCACTGGACCGAGGAATAGCCAAAAACATTCAGTACTTC.

The rearrangement joins TRBV9 to TRBJ2-2, with TRBD1 as a possible D gene (5 bases). Trimming left V 0 bases short and J 6 bases short, with 6 bases between. Looked up from germline, CDR1 is SGDLS and CDR2 is YYNGEE. The length of the CDR3 is 13 residues. The CDR3 bases are TGTGCCAGCAGCGTAGTAGGGGCCGGGGAGCTGTTTTTT. Translating gives CASSVVGAGELFF.

This clonotype was observed a few times. The chain carries TRBV19 and TRBJ2-7; 7 bases are shared with TRBD1. V lost 2 bases and J lost 2; bases outside the gene matches: 6. This CDR3 spans 15 amino acids. The germline V gene encodes CDR1 LNHDA and CDR2 SQIVND (reference sequence). Written as DNA, the CDR3 is TGTGCCAGTAGTATACTGGGACAGCAACCCTACGAGCAGTACTTC. Residues: CASSILGQQPYEQYF.

This clonotype has just a few counts. The V gene is TRBV19, the J gene TRBJ2-7, with a possible D match to TRBD1 (6 bases). Per germline, CDR1 LNHDA and CDR2 SQIVND (reference sequence). Trimming took off 6 bases at V and 2 bases at J, with 17 bases between the two ends. This CDR3 comprises 15 residues. In nucleotides, the CDR3 is TGTGCCAGTAGCGGCCGGGACATGCCGGCCTACGAGCAGTACTTC. Protein product: CASSGRDMPAYEQYF.

This clonotype was picked up many times. CDR3 sequence (DNA): TGTGCCAGCAGTGTTAGGACAGGGTTCTACGAGCAGTACTTC. This sequence encodes CASSVRTGFYEQYF. This sequence joins TRBV2 and TRBJ2-7; 8 positions match TRBD1. Germline V lookup: CDR1 SNHLY, CDR2 FYNNEI. The CDR3 is 14 residues long. V dropped 4 bases and J dropped 3; count of bases not matched to a gene: 5.

This clonotype was seen at least ten times. The chain uses TRBV20-1 and TRBJ2-3; possibly TRBD2 for D (5 bases). The CDR3 has 14 amino acids. V was cut by 0 bases and J by 1 base, with 8 bases left in between. CDR1 DFQATT and CDR2 SNEGSKA come from the germline V gene (reference sequence). CDR3 bases: TGCAGTGCTAGAGATATTAGCGGCACAGATACGCAGTATTTT. Its protein product is CSARDISGTDTQYF.

This clonotype has ten or more counts. The chain has TRBV28 and TRBJ2-3; possible D gene TRBD1, 6 bases. The CDR3 covers 14 residues. Germline values: CDR1 MDHEN, CDR2 SYDVKM. Between the trimmed V and J ends, which lost 5 bases and 6 bases, there was a span of 15 bases. Here the CDR3 reads CASSTQGTADTQYF. CDR3 nucleotide sequence: TGTGCCAGCAGTACCCAGGGGACGGCGGATACGCAGTATTTT.

This clonotype was recorded many times. This chain joins TRBV20-1 and TRBJ2-7, with 7 bases lining up with TRBD1. V trimming: 0 bases; J trimming: 5 bases; junction bases outside the gene matches: 7. CDR1 is DFQATT, CDR2 SNEGSKA, per germline (reference sequence). The CDR3 is 14 amino acids. The CDR3: CSARDRQGPNEQYF. Written as DNA, the CDR3 is TGCAGTGCTAGAGACAGACAGGGTCCGAACGAGCAGTACTTC.

This clonotype has ten or more counts. The V and J genes are TRBV30 and TRBJ1-1, with TRBD1 matching 8 bases. J lost 1 base, V lost 7 bases, and 2 bases had no gene match. Germline V gene sequence: CDR1 GTSNPN, CDR2 SVGIG (reference sequence). The CDR3 length is 12 residues. The CDR3 bases are TGTGCCTTTGACAGGGGGAACACTGAAGCTTTCTTT. It codes for CAFDRGNTEAFF. Filled out from reference TRBV30 and TRBJ1-1, the complete variable domain reads SQTIHQWPATLVQPVGSPLSLECTVEGTSNPNLYWYRQAAGRGLQLLFYSVGIGQISSEVPQNLSASRPQDRQFILSSKKLLLSDSGFYLCAFDRGNTEAFFGQGTRLTVV.

This clonotype showed up just a few times. The chain links TRBV4-3 to TRBJ2-1; 14 nucleotides agree with TRBD2. V lost 0 bases to trimming and J lost 5 bases; unmatched junction nucleotides: 6. The CDR3 is made up of 18 amino acids. The germline gives CDR1 LGHNA, CDR2 YSLEER. CDR3 in amino acids: CASSQEGVGLAGDNEQFF. DNA of the CDR3: TGCGCCAGCAGCCAAGAAGGAGTGGGACTAGCGGGGGACAATGAGCAGTTCTTC.

In its sample, this clonotype was seen once. The chain recombines TRBV15 with TRBJ1-6, with TRBD1 matching 8 bases. Germline trimming cut 6 bases from V and 9 bases from J; bases unmatched to any gene: 7. The germline V gene encodes CDR1 LNHNV and CDR2 YYDKDF (reference sequence). This CDR3 region has 14 residues. The CDR3 nucleotides read TGTGCCACCAGATTGGACAGGGCTGGTTCACCCCTCCACTTT. This encodes CATRLDRAGSPLHF.

This clonotype was seen more than once but under ten times. A read error may explain this, as a much larger clone is one base away. This chain uses TRBV11-1 with TRBJ2-7, with D maybe TRBD2 (5 bases). Germline-derived CDR1 and CDR2 are SGHAT and FQDESV (reference sequence). The CDR3 is 15 amino acids. This CDR3 reads CAGSLDLAPTYEQYF. DNA for the CDR3: TGTGCCGGCAGCTTAGACCTAGCTCCTACCTACGAGCAGTACTTC.

This chain connects TRBV18 to TRBJ1-6, with a possible D match to TRBD1 (5 bases). This CDR3 spans 15 amino acids. From germline, CDR1 is KGHSH and CDR2 LQKENI. V gave up 2 bases and J gave up 7 bases, with 12 bases separating them. The CDR3 bases are TGTGCCAGCTCACCAACTGGGGCTCTAAATTCACCCCTCCACTTT. It specifies CASSPTGALNSPLHF.

This clonotype was seen many times. V and J are TRBV28 and TRBJ2-1; 12 bases are shared with TRBD2. CDR3 length equals 16 residues. Trimming took 7 bases from V and 7 from J; bases not matched to a gene: 11. CDR1 and CDR2 (germline): MDHEN, SYDVKM. The CDR3 DNA follows: TGTGCCAGCAAGAGAATACTAGCGGGAGGTGGGAATGAGCAGTTCTTC. This codes for CASKRILAGGGNEQFF. Combining the CDR3 with reference TRBV28 and TRBJ2-1 gives the whole variable domain DVKVTQSSRYLVKRTGEKVFLECVQDMDHENMFWYRQDPGLGLRLIYFSYDVKMKEKGDIPEGYSVSREKKERFSLILESASTNQTSMYLCASKRILAGGGNEQFFGPGTRLTVL.

This clonotype was observed many times. The V and J genes are TRBV7-9 and TRBJ2-1; a possible D gene is TRBD2 (6 bases). V lost 5 bases, J lost 4 bases, and 18 bases lay in between. This CDR3 contains 16 residues. Germline CDR1 SEHNR, CDR2 FQNEAQ (reference sequence). In DNA form, the CDR3 reads TGTGCCAGCAGCGCGTCGACTAGGTCTGGGTACAATGAGCAGTTCTTC. It encodes CASSASTRSGYNEQFF.

V gene TRBV15 combines with J gene TRBJ2-7; 7 bases fit TRBD2. The germline V gene has CDR1 LNHNV and CDR2 YYDKDF (reference sequence). The CDR3 has 17 residues. Unmatched junction bases numbered 12, after V lost 1 base and J lost 3 bases. The CDR3 here is CATSRGGLSERDYEQYF. CDR3 nucleotide sequence: TGTGCCACCAGCAGAGGGGGACTATCGGAAAGGGACTACGAGCAGTACTTC.

This clonotype was found many times. The V and J genes are TRBV3-1 and TRBJ1-5; D is perhaps TRBD1 (6 bases). This CDR3 is built from 14 residues. Trimming took off 0 bases at V and 5 bases at J, with 8 bases between the two ends. Germline CDR1 and CDR2: LGHDT and YNNKEL (reference sequence). CDR3 bases: TGTGCCAGCAGCCAAGAGTACAGGGATCAGCCCCAGCATTTT. Its translation: CASSQEYRDQPQHF.

The V and J genes are TRBV20-1 and TRBJ2-7; 9 bases fit TRBD2. The CDR3 has 14 residues. V dropped 1 base and J dropped 2; count of bases not matched to a gene: 3. CDR1 and CDR2 from the germline V gene are DFQATT and SNEGSKA (reference sequence). The CDR3 DNA follows: TGCAGTGCTAGAGCGACTAGCGGAGCCTACGAGCAGTACTTC. It translates to CSARATSGAYEQYF.

The chain is built from TRBV7-9 and TRBJ1-6; perhaps TRBD1 as D (6 bases). This CDR3 spans 12 amino acids. Trimming took off 3 bases at V and 10 bases at J, with 7 bases between the two ends. Germline V CDR1 and CDR2: SEHNR, FQNEAQ (reference sequence). CDR3 sequence (DNA): TGTGCCAGCAGCTTCACAGGGTCACCCCTCCACTTT. Amino acid sequence: CASSFTGSPLHF. The full variable domain, rest sourced from reference TRBV7-9 and TRBJ1-6, is DTGVSQNPRHKITKRGQNVTFRCDPISEHNRLYWYRQTLGQGPEFLTYFQNEAQLEKSRLLSDRFSAERPKGSFSTLEIQRTEQGDSAMYLCASSFTGSPLHFGNGTRLTVT.

This clonotype was counted only a few times. The chain couples TRBV24-1 to TRBJ2-3; D uncertain. The V gene lost 1 base and the J gene lost 4 bases, with 5 bases spanning the gap. Germline CDR1 and CDR2: KGHDR and SFDVKD. This CDR3 contains 13 residues. CDR3 sequence (DNA): TGTGCCACCAGTGATTTAGGGCCAGATACGCAGTATTTT. It yields the protein CATSDLGPDTQYF.

This chain links TRBV3-1 with TRBJ2-7, with D possibly being TRBD1 or TRBD2 (5 bases each). Germline CDR1 and CDR2: LGHDT and YNNKEL (reference sequence). V lost 1 base, J lost 4 bases, and 20 bases lay in between. The CDR3 is 17 amino acids. Here the CDR3 DNA reads TGTGCCAGCAGCCAAGGACGGGGCGTTCGGCCCTGGTACGAGCAGTACTTC. Translating it yields CASSQGRGVRPWYEQYF.

This clonotype was seen more than once but under ten times. The J gene is TRBJ2-1, the V gene TRBV19; TRBD1 agrees at 10 bases. This CDR3 comprises 18 residues. With 3 bases clipped from V and 7 bases from J, the junction kept 15 bases outside the gene matches. From germline, CDR1 is LNHDA and CDR2 SQIVND (reference sequence). The CDR3 is CASSIGGTGVGRRNEQFF. The CDR3 DNA reads as TGTGCCAGTAGTATTGGTGGGACAGGGGTCGGGAGAAGGAATGAGCAGTTCTTC. Together with reference TRBV19 and TRBJ2-1, the CDR3 gives the full variable domain: DGGITQSPKYLFRKEGQNVTLSCEQNLNHDAMYWYRQDPGQGLRLIYYSQIVNDFQKGDIAEGYSVSREKKESFPLTVTSAQKNPTAFYLCASSIGGTGVGRRNEQFFGPGTRLTVL.

To note about this clonotype: This may be a read error: a much more frequent sequence differs by one nucleotide. The V gene is TRBV6-1, the J gene TRBJ1-5; 7 positions agree with TRBD1. Trimming cost V 6 bases and J 6 bases; bases outside gene matches: 8. CDR3 length: 14 residues. Germline V gene data show CDR1 as MNHNS and CDR2 as SASEGT. The CDR3: CASRRTGGVQPQHF. In nucleotides, the CDR3 is TGTGCCAGCAGAAGGACAGGAGGCGTTCAGCCCCAGCATTTT.

This chain links TRBV9 with TRBJ2-7; possibly TRBD1 for D (6 bases). This CDR3 has 12 amino acids. V was cut by 4 bases and J by 5 bases, with 10 bases left in between. Germline values: CDR1 SGDLS, CDR2 YYNGEE. CDR3 sequence: CASSKGQNEQYF. The DNA of the CDR3 is TGTGCCAGCAGCAAAGGACAGAACGAGCAGTACTTC.

This clonotype was observed at least ten times. The rearrangement links TRBV10-3 to TRBJ2-7; TRBD1 matches 7 bases. V was pared by 11 bases and J by 0 bases, with 10 bases of the junction left unmatched. In germline, CDR1 is ENHRY, CDR2 SYGVKD. This CDR3 has 14 residues. The CDR3 coding sequence is TGTGCCGTGCATTCCGGGACAGACTCCTACGAGCAGTACTTC. It codes for CAVHSGTDSYEQYF.

This clonotype came up many times. The chain links TRBV30 to TRBJ2-5; 7 bases align to TRBD2. V shed 2 bases and J 2 bases; nucleotides not matched to a gene: 8. The CDR3 sequence is 15 residues long. Germline V gene data show CDR1 as GTSNPN and CDR2 as SVGIG (reference sequence). The CDR3 spells CAWSPPGLLQETQYF. In nucleotides, the CDR3 is TGTGCCTGGAGTCCCCCGGGACTACTACAAGAGACCCAGTACTTC.

This sequence joins TRBV19 and TRBJ2-2; TRBD1 aligns across 8 bases. Germline CDR1 reads LNHDA; CDR2 reads SQIVND (reference sequence). The CDR3 spans 15 residues. With 5 bases clipped from V and 0 bases from J, the junction kept 2 bases outside the gene matches. In DNA, the CDR3 is TGTGCCAGTAGTCCACAGGGGGCGAACACCGGGGAGCTGTTTTTT. Protein product: CASSPQGANTGELFF.